Sequencing of this TCR beta chain was carried out in a study of radiation and T cells in renal cell carcinoma. Specified treatment: treatment-naive control, cytoreductive nephrectomy. The tumor was a clear cell renal cell carcinoma. As for this clone: Its target is unknown.

TCRdb keeps only in-frame clones here, not all; method: immunoSEQ multiplex PCR. The sample yields around 23,000 clones, 45% to 70% seen once. With V trimmed by 6 bases and J by 1 base, 4 bases remained unmatched. CDR1 KGHSH and CDR2 LQKENI come from the germline V gene. The CDR3 contains 14 residues. Notes on the study in general: Only small tumor regions of around 1.1 g were sampled.

This sequence originates from a human donor with renal cell carcinoma. The chain combines TRBV18 with TRBJ2-3; 7 bases map to TRBD1. Source: tumor tissue, taken from a patient whose treatment was nephrectomy without radiotherapy. CDR3 bases: TGTGCCAGCTCGTACGACAGGGGCACAGATACGCAGTATTTT. This sequence encodes CASSYDRGTDTQYF.